The 10 T cell receptor beta chains in this list originate from one sample, sequenced in a study (dated by TCRdb to between 2015 and 2017). Libraries were constructed by 5' RACE. The sequencing machine was an Illumina MiSeq. TCRdb trimmed public reads at Q25 via fastp, called clones via MiXCR and kept in-frame beta chains. Records with the same CDR3 protein are collapsed into one entry carrying the most frequent genes and DNA. This sample gives 50,000 to 75,000 distinct CDR3 sequences in total; approximately 23% of them show up just once. Over 2.5% of the sample is taken by the ten largest. Sequencing used memory CD4+ T cells sorted from a lymph node. Sample cell subset or site, as interpreted from the label and publication: memory CD4+ T cells, CD4+CD45RO+CD25-. The receptors come from a female donor with breast cancer.

This chain links TRBV5-1 with TRBJ2-5; maybe TRBD2 (5 bases). Trimming removed 0 bases from V and 3 bases from J, with 6 bases in between. The CDR3 has 13 amino acids. CDR1 and CDR2 from the germline V gene are SGHRS and YFSETQ. The CDR3 nucleotides are TGCGCCAGCAGCTTGGCGAGGGAAGAGACCCAGTACTTC. Its translation is CASSLAREETQYF.

This clonotype was counted a few times. Mismatch with germline at one junction end may stem from a read error. This chain joins TRBV29-1 and TRBJ2-4; D is ambiguous. The V gene's germline CDR1 is SQVTM and CDR2 ANQGSEA. The CDR3 loop spans 14 amino acids. The CDR3 nucleotides are TGCAGCGTTTTGGACGGGTTAGCCAAAAACACTCAGTACTTC. This sequence encodes CSVLDGLAKNTQYF.

The chain has TRBV6-6 and TRBJ2-7; the match to TRBD2 covers 7 bases. CDR1 is MNHNY and CDR2 is SVGAGI in the germline V gene (reference sequence). The trim removed 5 bases at V and 3 bases at J, leaving 10 bases unmatched. The CDR3 is 15 amino acids. Here the CDR3 reads CASSITDGGSYEQYF. The CDR3 bases are TGTGCCAGCAGTATTACCGACGGGGGGAGCTACGAGCAGTACTTC.

This chain joins TRBV6-5 and TRBJ2-3; maybe TRBD2 (5 bases). Germline V CDR1 and CDR2: MNHEY, SVGAGI. Between the trimmed V and J ends, which lost 0 bases and 4 bases, there was a span of 11 bases. The CDR3 loop spans 15 amino acids. The DNA of the CDR3 is TGTGCCAGCAGTTACTCGTTTGGACTGCCAGATACGCAGTATTTT. It translates to CASSYSFGLPDTQYF.

The chain has TRBV10-3 and TRBJ2-1; TRBD1 agrees at 7 bases. The germline V gene has CDR1 ENHRY and CDR2 SYGVKD. The CDR3 has 15 residues. Losses at the gene ends were 3 bases for V and 4 bases for J; bases not matched to a gene: 6. The CDR3 loop reads CAISEEGGSYNEQFF. The CDR3 DNA is TGTGCCATCAGTGAAGAAGGGGGCTCGTACAATGAGCAGTTCTTC.

Concerning this clonotype itself: Being one base from a much bigger clone, this may be a read error. The rearrangement uses TRBV6-5 and TRBJ1-4, with D hard to call. The CDR3 is 14 residues long. Germline CDR1 and CDR2: MNHEY and SVGAGI. This CDR3 is CASSLGIRGEKLVF. The CDR3 region has the DNA TGTGCCAGCAGTTTGGGGATCCGGGGTGAAAAACTGGTTTTT.

Comments on this clonotype: One end of the junction is discordant with germline, which a read error may explain. The V and J genes are TRBV6-5 and TRBJ2-1; TRBD1 agrees at 7 bases. Germline CDR1 and CDR2: MNHEY and SVGAGI. This CDR3 has 16 amino acids. CDR3: CASSYGGTVLADEQLF. CDR3 bases: TGTGCCAGCAGTTACGGTGGGACAGTTCTGGCGGATGAGCAGCTCTTC.

As concerns this clonotype: One end of the junction does not line up with germline, which may come from a read error. This chain links TRBV5-6 with TRBJ2-4; D ambiguous. The CDR3 is made up of 12 amino acids. CDR1 is SGHDT and CDR2 is YYEEEE in the germline V gene. The CDR3 coding sequence is TGTGCCAGCAGCTTGGCCAAAAACATGCAGTACTTC. This encodes CASSLAKNMQYF.

The rearrangement links TRBV7-2 to TRBJ2-2, with D uncertain. Germline lookup yields CDR1 SGHTA and CDR2 FQGNSA. V was cut by 5 bases and J by 3 bases, with 19 bases left in between. CDR3 size: 17 residues. CDR3 nucleotides: TGTGCCAGCAGCCTCAGTGCGGCTACATGGGACACCGGGGAGCTGTTTTTT. It is translated as CASSLSAATWDTGELFF.

This clonotype is termed medium-sized. V is TRBV7-2 and J is TRBJ1-2; D call uncertain. V was clipped by 1 base and J by 3 bases, with 9 bases between them. Germline V lookup: CDR1 SGHTA, CDR2 FQGNSA. The CDR3 length is 14 residues. The CDR3 region has the DNA TGTGCCAGCAGCTTAGAACACGGATACTATGGCTACACCTTC. Translating gives CASSLEHGYYGYTF.